The entry that follows covers one T cell receptor (beta chain) sequence. Some clones are missing from TCRdb's copy, which holds only in-frame ones; the method was immunoSEQ multiplex PCR. The profile shows tens of thousands of clones, around 84% of them singletons. The sample is drawn from a study of blood T cell repertoires in COVID-19. CDR1 and CDR2 (germline): KGHDR, SFDVKD. CDR3 length: 15 residues. Trimming at V came to 0 bases and at J to 3 bases, leaving 0 bases not matched to a gene. The source material was peripheral blood. The clonotype comes from a human donor with acute or convalescent COVID-19. The donor label of this sample is uncertain. The chain is built from TRBV24-1 and TRBJ2-2; 7 bases line up with TRBD1. The CDR3 DNA sequence: TGTGCCACCAGTGATTTGGACAGGGACACCGGGGAGCTGTTTTTT. Amino acids: CATSDLDRDTGELFF.